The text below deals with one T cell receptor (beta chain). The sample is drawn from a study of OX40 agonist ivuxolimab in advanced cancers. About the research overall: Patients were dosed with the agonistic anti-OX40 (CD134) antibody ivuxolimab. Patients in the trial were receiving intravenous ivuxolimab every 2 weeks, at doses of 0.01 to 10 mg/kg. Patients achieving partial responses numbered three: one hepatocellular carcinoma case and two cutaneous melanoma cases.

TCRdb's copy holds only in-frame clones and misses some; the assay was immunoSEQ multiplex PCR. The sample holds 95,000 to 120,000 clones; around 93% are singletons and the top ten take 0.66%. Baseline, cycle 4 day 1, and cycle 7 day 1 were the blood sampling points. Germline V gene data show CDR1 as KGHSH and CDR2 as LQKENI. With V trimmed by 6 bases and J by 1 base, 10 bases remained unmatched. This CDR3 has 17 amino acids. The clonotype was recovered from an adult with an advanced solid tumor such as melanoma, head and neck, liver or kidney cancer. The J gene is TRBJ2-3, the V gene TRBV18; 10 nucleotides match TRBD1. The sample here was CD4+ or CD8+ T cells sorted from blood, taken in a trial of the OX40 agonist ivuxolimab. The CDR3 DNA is TGTGCCAGCTCTTACTTCACCGGGACAGGGGGCACAGATACGCAGTATTTT. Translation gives CASSYFTGTGGTDTQYF.